The next 24 T cell receptor beta chains were all read from a single sample in a study of T cell clonality in common variable immunodeficiency. The study, taken as a whole, reports: Fewer deletions and N-nucleotide insertions were reportedly seen in common variable immunodeficiency TCR beta sequences.

No cognate antigen is known for these TCRs. The assay was immunoSEQ multiplex PCR, and TCRdb's table has in-frame clones only and misses some. Observed in the sample are about 26,000 clones, none of them singletons. Sequencing used peripheral blood mononuclear cells. The receptors come from a human donor with common variable immunodeficiency.

This clone was seen at least ten times. The read gets to within 3 residues of the CDR3 end, and the germline J gene fills in the rest. The chain has TRBV6-2 or TRBV6-3 and TRBJ2-5, with a tentative D call TRBD1 (6 bases). Trimming took off 0 bases at V and 4 bases at J, with 18 bases between the two ends. Germline lookup yields CDR1 MNHEY and CDR2 SVGEGT. The CDR3 runs to 17 residues. The part of the CDR3 DNA that was read is TGTGCCAGCAGTTACTCGAGGCATCAAGGGGGATTAGAGACC. Encoded protein: CASSYSRHQGGLET. The whole CDR3 sequence reads CASSYSRHQGGLETQYF.

This clone was seen a few times. The read finishes 3 residues shy of the CDR3 end, and the germline J gene is used to complete it. The V and J genes are TRBV11-1 and TRBJ2-7; 9 nucleotides agree with TRBD1. The CDR3 is made up of 15 amino acids. Per the germline V gene, CDR1 is SGHAT and CDR2 is FQDESV (reference sequence). V gave up 4 bases and J gave up 5 bases; unmatched junction bases: 9. CDR3 region: CASSWPGQGLHEQYF. CDR3 DNA (partial): TGTGCCAGCAGCTGGCCGGGACAGGGACTCCACGAG. Full variable domain (outside the CDR3, taken from reference TRBV11-1 and TRBJ2-7): EAEVAQSPRYKITEKSQAVAFWCDPISGHATLYWYRQILGQGPELLVQFQDESVVDDSQLPKDRFSAERLKGVDSTLKIQPAELGDSAMYLCASSWPGQGLHEQYFGPGTRLTVT.

Many counts were recorded for this clone. The sequence runs out 3 residues before the end of the CDR3; the remainder is reconstructed from the germline J gene. The V call is TRBV18, the J call TRBJ2-7, with 10 bases that match TRBD1. CDR1 KGHSH and CDR2 LQKENI come from the germline V gene. After removal of 4 bases from V and 2 bases from J, the junction contained 8 bases not matched to a gene. This CDR3 comprises 16 residues. Incomplete CDR3 DNA: TGTGCCAGCTCACTTTCCGCGACAGGGGGCGCCTACGAG. Its protein product is CASSLSATGGAYE. The complete CDR3 reads CASSLSATGGAYEQYF.

This clone was seen repeatedly, ten times or more. From the germline J gene comes the end of the CDR3, since the read stops 3 residues before it. V usage is TRBV7-9 and J usage is TRBJ2-2; possibly TRBD2 for D (5 bases). The CDR3 consists of 13 residues. V shed 5 bases and J shed 3 bases, with 7 bases lying between them. Germline CDR1 is SEHNR and CDR2 is FQNEAQ (reference sequence). The sequenced part of the CDR3 DNA is TGTGCCAGCAGCCCGGGGTACACCGGGGAG. Its translation is CASSPGYTGE. The whole CDR3 region reads CASSPGYTGELFF.

In regard to this clone: The read is 3 residues too short to cover the CDR3 end, so that end is filled in from the germline J gene. The genes are TRBV18 and TRBJ1-3; 7 nucleotides match TRBD1. With V trimmed by 5 bases and J by 0 bases, 4 bases remained unmatched. This CDR3 spans 15 amino acids. Germline V gives CDR1 KGHSH, CDR2 LQKENI. The CDR3: CASSAGQVSGNTIYF. The DNA read from the CDR3 is TGTGCCAGCTCAGCAGGACAGGTCTCTGGAAACACC.

This clone was recorded at least ten times. The sequence runs out 3 residues before the end of the CDR3; the remainder is reconstructed from the germline J gene. The chain uses TRBV7-8 and TRBJ2-1; 10 bases map to TRBD2. Germline-derived CDR1 and CDR2 are SGHVS and FQNEAQ. This CDR3 region has 14 residues. After removal of 1 base from V and 9 bases from J, the junction contained 3 bases not matched to a gene. CDR3 bases read: TGTGCCAGCAGCTTAGGGGCTAGCGGGAGTGAG. It encodes CASSLGASGSE. The full CDR3 sequence reads CASSLGASGSEQFF.

At least ten counts were recorded for this clone. The read falls 3 residues short of the CDR3 end, and the missing part is taken from the germline J gene. The chain links TRBV19 to TRBJ2-5; 9 positions match TRBD1. This CDR3 contains 17 residues. Trimming at V came to 6 bases and at J to 2 bases, leaving 13 bases not matched to a gene. CDR1 and CDR2 (germline): LNHDA, SQIVND (reference sequence). Partial CDR3 DNA: TGTGCCAGTAGCACCCGTTCGAGGACAGGGGTACAAGAGACC. This gives the protein CASSTRSRTGVQET. The whole CDR3 protein is CASSTRSRTGVQETQYF.

This clone was recorded at least ten times. The read comes to an end 3 residues before the CDR3 does, leaving the germline J gene to fill in the end. The chain joins TRBV19 to TRBJ1-6, with D unresolved. Germline-derived CDR1 and CDR2 are LNHDA and SQIVND (reference sequence). This CDR3 has 15 amino acids. The CDR3: CASTPNTGAPGTLHF. Partial CDR3 DNA: TGTGCCAGTACACCTAATACGGGAGCCCCGGGGACC.

This clone was seen at least ten times. The CDR3 extends 3 residues past the end of the read, so its final part is completed from the germline J gene. The gene calls are TRBV29-1 and TRBJ1-3; a possible D gene is TRBD1 (6 bases). The length of the CDR3 is 15 residues. CDR1 is SQVTM, CDR2 ANQGSEA, per germline. Trimming left V 6 bases short and J 0 bases short, with 15 bases between. The CDR3 sequence: CSVRDTLISGNTIYF. The CDR3 DNA, read in part, is TGCAGCGTCCGGGACACCCTAATCTCTGGAAACACC.

This clone was counted at least ten times. The CDR3 end falls 3 residues outside the read, so it is completed with the germline J gene. V and J are TRBV30 and TRBJ1-3, with a weak D call TRBD1 (5 bases). This CDR3 has 14 residues. CDR1 and CDR2 (germline): GTSNPN, SVGIG (reference sequence). V lost 4 bases and J lost 4, with 14 bases in between. The CDR3: CAWTLGGTGNTIYF. Incomplete CDR3 DNA: TGTGCCTGGACCTTGGGGGGGACGGGAAACACC.

This clone has a count of ten or more. Read sequence stops 3 residues before the CDR3 end, and the germline J gene provides the missing end. V and J are TRBV10-3 and TRBJ1-1; D is undetermined. The germline V gene encodes CDR1 ENHRY and CDR2 SYGVKD. V was pared by 3 bases and J by 0 bases, with 5 bases between. CDR3 length equals 13 residues. The sequenced part of the CDR3 DNA is TGTGCCATCAGTGATAGGGTGAACACTGAA. The encoded protein is CAISDRVNTE. From start to end, the CDR3 is CAISDRVNTEAFF.

Ten or more counts support this clone. The sequenced fragment ends 3 residues before the CDR3 boundary, so the rest is inferred from the germline J gene. This chain joins TRBV4-2 and TRBJ2-3, with 9 bases that match TRBD2. The germline V gene has CDR1 LGHNA and CDR2 YNFKEQ. The V gene end was trimmed by 1 base and the J gene end by 4 bases; junction bases not matched to a gene: 6. CDR3 length: 16 amino acids. CDR3 sequence: CASSQVGTSWADTQYF. The covered CDR3 bases are TGTGCCAGCAGCCAAGTAGGGACTAGCTGGGCAGATACG.

This clone was counted many times. The CDR3 extends 3 residues past the end of the read, so its final part is completed from the germline J gene. This chain joins TRBV7-8 and TRBJ2-7; 9 nucleotides line up with TRBD2. J lost 4 bases, V lost 5 bases, and 9 bases had no gene match. Looked up from germline, CDR1 is SGHVS and CDR2 is FQNEAQ. The CDR3 consists of 15 residues. The sequenced CDR3 bases are TGTGCCAGCAGCACCGGGACTAGCCGTCTGTACGAG. The encoded protein is CASSTGTSRLYE. The whole CDR3 reads CASSTGTSRLYEQYF.

This clone was recorded many times. The read terminates 3 residues before the CDR3 end, so the remaining end is supplied by the germline J gene. The V call is TRBV5-1, the J call TRBJ1-2; TRBD1 is a possible D gene (5 bases). With 1 base removed from V and 7 bases from J, the gap between germline ends came to 14 bases. This CDR3 has 14 amino acids. The germline CDR1 and CDR2 sequences are SGHRS and YFSETQ. The sequenced part of the CDR3 DNA is TGCGCCAGCAGCTTGCGAGGGGAGGAAGGTGGC. Residues: CASSLRGEEGG. The whole CDR3 sequence is CASSLRGEEGGYTF.

This clone was picked up a small number of times. The read stops 3 residues short of the end of the CDR3; the missing end is completed from the germline J gene. The chain is built from TRBV18 and TRBJ2-1, with D perhaps matching TRBD2 (6 bases). Germline V gene lookup returns CDR1 KGHSH and CDR2 LQKENI. V was clipped by 5 bases and J by 7 bases, with 21 bases between them. The CDR3 spans 16 residues. The chain's CDR3 is CASSSRAPGVGNEQFF. The covered CDR3 bases are TGTGCCAGCTCAAGCCGGGCGCCGGGGGTAGGTAATGAG.

This clone occurred many times. The read gets to within 3 residues of the CDR3 end, and the germline J gene fills in the rest. The V and J genes are TRBV20-1 and TRBJ2-5, with D possibly being TRBD1 (6 bases). Trimming removed 5 bases at V and 2 bases at J, with 9 bases between. Germline V gene lookup returns CDR1 DFQATT and CDR2 SNEGSKA (reference sequence). The CDR3 sequence is 12 residues long. The CDR3 protein is CSAGQFQETQYF. Incomplete CDR3 DNA: TGCAGTGCTGGACAGTTTCAAGAGACC.

About this clone itself: The read finishes 3 residues shy of the CDR3 end, and the germline J gene is used to complete it. This chain connects TRBV29-1 to TRBJ2-3, with D tentatively TRBD2 (5 bases). This CDR3 has 15 residues. V lost 4 bases and J 1 base, leaving 15 bases between the germline ends. Looked up from germline, CDR1 is SQVTM and CDR2 is ANQGSEA. The DNA read from the CDR3 is TGCAGCGTTGCTTCGGACGGGGTGGGCACAGATACG. Encoded protein: CSVASDGVGTDT. The entire CDR3 protein reads CSVASDGVGTDTQYF.

On this clone itself: The sequence runs out 3 residues before the end of the CDR3; the remainder is reconstructed from the germline J gene. The rearrangement links TRBV19 to TRBJ2-2; TRBD1 or TRBD2 may be the D gene (5 bases each). This CDR3 is 15 amino acids long. V lost 3 bases and J 4 bases, leaving 12 bases between the germline ends. CDR1 LNHDA and CDR2 SQIVND come from the germline V gene (reference sequence). Partial CDR3 DNA: TGTGCCAGTAGTATTCGGGCAGGGAGCACCGGGGAG. Its protein product is CASSIRAGSTGE. In full, the CDR3 is CASSIRAGSTGELFF.

This clone has a handful of counts. Read sequence stops 3 residues before the CDR3 end, and the germline J gene provides the missing end. The chain employs TRBV18 and TRBJ1-6; D remains unclear. The CDR3 loop spans 14 amino acids. Per germline, CDR1 KGHSH and CDR2 LQKENI. V shed 4 bases and J shed 0 bases, with 4 bases lying between them. The CDR3 here is CASSRSSYNSPLHF. CDR3 bases read: TGTGCCAGCTCACGTAGCTCCTATAATTCACCC.

This clone was seen repeatedly, ten times or more. The CDR3 goes on 3 residues after the read ends, and that part is filled in from the germline J gene. V gene TRBV18 combines with J gene TRBJ1-4; D is perhaps TRBD1 (5 bases). Trimming cost V 5 bases and J 5 bases, with 12 bases left between them. Per the germline V gene, CDR1 is KGHSH and CDR2 is LQKENI. This CDR3 region has 14 residues. The CDR3: CASSSAGINEKLFF. CDR3 DNA, as far as it was read: TGTGCCAGCTCATCGGCAGGGATAAATGAAAAA.

This clone was recorded at least ten times. With the read ending 3 residues before the CDR3 end, the germline J gene is used to fill in that end. The J gene is TRBJ2-1, the V gene TRBV5-6; D is perhaps TRBD1 (5 bases). This CDR3 contains 14 residues. From germline, CDR1 is SGHDT and CDR2 YYEEEE. V was cut by 2 bases and J by 7 bases, with 13 bases left in between. CDR3 bases read: TGTGCCAGCAGCTTCGTGACAGCCCGTAATGAG. Protein sequence: CASSFVTARNE. The whole CDR3 protein reads CASSFVTARNEQFF.

This clone appeared many times. The read terminates 3 residues ahead of where the CDR3 ends, so the germline J gene completes it. The chain joins TRBV5-1 to TRBJ2-3, with unresolved D. CDR1 and CDR2 from the germline V gene are SGHRS and YFSETQ. Trimming took 5 bases from V and 2 from J, leaving 12 bases between them. The CDR3 length is 14 residues. The CDR3 sequence is CASRKQGSTDTQYF. CDR3 bases read: TGCGCCAGCAGAAAACAAGGGTCCACAGATACG.

On this clone: Read coverage stops 3 residues before the CDR3 terminus; the germline J gene supplies the remainder. The rearrangement links TRBV19 to TRBJ2-6; the match to TRBD1 covers 10 bases. This CDR3 is 18 amino acids long. V lost 4 bases, J lost 0 bases, and 6 bases stayed unmatched. CDR1 and CDR2 (germline): LNHDA, SQIVND (reference sequence). The CDR3 spells CASSTGTGASSGANVLTF. The sequenced part of the CDR3 DNA is TGTGCCAGTAGTACCGGGACAGGGGCCTCCTCTGGGGCCAACGTC. Combining the CDR3 with reference TRBV19 and TRBJ2-6 gives the whole variable domain DGGITQSPKYLFRKEGQNVTLSCEQNLNHDAMYWYRQDPGQGLRLIYYSQIVNDFQKGDIAEGYSVSREKKESFPLTVTSAQKNPTAFYLCASSTGTGASSGANVLTFGAGSRLTVL.

This clone turned up a few times. The read halts 3 residues ahead of the CDR3 end, with the missing end drawn from the germline J gene. V and J are TRBV5-5 and TRBJ1-1; the D is unclear. CDR3 length equals 15 residues. Germline V gene data show CDR1 as SGHKS and CDR2 as YYEKEE (reference sequence). Trimming took off 0 bases at V and 6 bases at J, with 15 bases between the two ends. The CDR3 spells CASSLDGQARAEAFF. CDR3 DNA (partial): TGTGCCAGCAGCTTGGACGGTCAGGCTCGCGCTGAA.